The source of this T cell receptor (beta chain) is a study of blood T cell dynamics during melanoma immunotherapy. Time point here: week 3, after first cycle of checkpoint inhibitor. The CDR3 has 11 amino acids. Germline lookup yields CDR1 SGDLS and CDR2 YYNGEE. The V end lost 4 bases, the J end lost 10 bases, and 8 bases lay between the germline ends. Libraries were prepared by immunoSEQ multiplex PCR; TCRdb keeps only in-frame clonotypes and omits some of them. In the table there are over 15,000 clones, around 90% of which are singletons. The chain uses TRBV9 and TRBJ2-2, with D unresolved. This TCR came from a human donor with melanoma. Here the sequenced sample was blood, taken from a patient treated with checkpoint blockade. In DNA, the CDR3 is TGTGCCAGCAGCCCCAACGTGGAGCTGTTTTTT. This gives the protein CASSPNVELFF.